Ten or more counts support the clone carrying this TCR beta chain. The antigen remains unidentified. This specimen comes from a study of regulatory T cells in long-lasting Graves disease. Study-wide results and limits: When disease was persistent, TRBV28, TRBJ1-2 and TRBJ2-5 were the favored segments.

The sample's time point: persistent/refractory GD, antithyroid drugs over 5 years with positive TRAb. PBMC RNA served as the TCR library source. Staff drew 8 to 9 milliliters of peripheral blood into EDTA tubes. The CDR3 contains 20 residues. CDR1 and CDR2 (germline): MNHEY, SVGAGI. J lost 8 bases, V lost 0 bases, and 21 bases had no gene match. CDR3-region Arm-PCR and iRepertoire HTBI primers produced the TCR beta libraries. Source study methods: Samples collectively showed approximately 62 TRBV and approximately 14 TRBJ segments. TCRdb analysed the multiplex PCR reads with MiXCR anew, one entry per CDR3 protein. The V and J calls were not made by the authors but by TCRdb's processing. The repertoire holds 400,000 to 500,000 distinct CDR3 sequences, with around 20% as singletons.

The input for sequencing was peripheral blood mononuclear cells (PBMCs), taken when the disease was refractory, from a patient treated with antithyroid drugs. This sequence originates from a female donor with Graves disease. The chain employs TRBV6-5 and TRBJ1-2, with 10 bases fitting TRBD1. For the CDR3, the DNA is TGTGCCAGCAGTTACTCGACCGTGAGAGAACGAGACAGGGGGCTGAGGGGCTACACCTTC. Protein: CASSYSTVRERDRGLRGYTF.